This is a list of T cell receptor beta chains from one sample in a study of shared clonotypes between healthy human individuals. Method: immunoSEQ multiplex PCR; TCRdb's copy keeps in-frame clones and lacks some. Found here are over a million clones, approximately 98.5% of them singletons; the top ten hold 0.3% to 0.45%. The sequencing sample was made of naive CD4+ T cells sorted from blood. The receptors shown here come from a man aged 30 to 45 in good health. The CDR3 runs from the conserved cysteine through the conserved F or W. D genes are given only for firm matches. Clone size is not always given. Where it is, it says once, few, many or a class for expanded clones.

TRBV5-4	NA	TRBD2	TRBJ2-3	17	TGTGCCAGCAGCTCCCCCGGGGTAGCGGGTGCCAGAGATACGCAGTATTTT	CASSSPGVAGARDTQYF
TRBV10-3	NA	TRBD2	TRBJ2-7	15	TGTGCCATCAGTCCTGGATCGGGACTACACTACGAGCAGTACTTC	CAISPGSGLHYEQYF
TRBV5-1	NA	NA	TRBJ2-2	15	TGCGCCAGCAGCCACGGGACGGCGAACACCGGGGAGCTGTTTTTT	CASSHGTANTGELFF
TRBV10-1	NA	TRBD1	TRBJ1-2	15	TGCGCCAGCAGCCCCGGGGGGCGACAGGGCTATGGCTACACCTTC	CASSPGGRQGYGYTF
TRBV6-4	NA	NA	TRBJ2-1	13	TGTGCCAGCAGTGCCAAGCCCTTCAATGAGCAGTTCTTC	CASSAKPFNEQFF
TRBV5-1	NA	NA	TRBJ1-4	14	TGCGCCAGCAAGCGGGGGGGAACTAATGAAAAACTGTTTTTT	CASKRGGTNEKLFF
TRBV9	NA	TRBD2	TRBJ2-3	16	TGTGCCAGCAGCGTAATGGGCGGGAGGGTTCAAAATACGCAGTATTTT	CASSVMGGRVQNTQYF
TRBV18	NA	TRBD1	TRBJ1-5	16	TGTGCCAGCTCACCACCAGTCGGGACAGGGGTTCAGCCCCAGCATTTT	CASSPPVGTGVQPQHF
TRBV29-1	NA	TRBD1	TRBJ2-3	14	TGCAGCGCAGCTGCCGGTACAGGGGCATATACGCAGTATTTT	CSAAAGTGAYTQYF
TRBV29-1	NA	NA	TRBJ2-7	12	TGCAGCGCCGCGACTACCGCCTACGAGCAGTACTTC	CSAATTAYEQYF
TRBV9	NA	NA	TRBJ2-1	14	TGTGCCAGCAGCGTAGCTGTTGCTTCCAATGAGCAGTTCTTC	CASSVAVASNEQFF
TRBV5-4	NA	TRBD2	TRBJ2-3	13	TGTGCCAGCAGCAAAACACTAGCGGGAGGTTTGTATTTT	CASSKTLAGGLYF
TRBV7-9	NA	NA	TRBJ2-5	15	TGTGCCAGCAGCTTATTCTCCGCATTTCAAGAGACCCAGTACTTC	CASSLFSAFQETQYF
TRBV7-2	once	TRBD2	TRBJ2-7	15	TGTGCCAGCAGCCCCCGAGCTAGCGGGAGAAGCGAGCAGTACTTC	CASSPRASGRSEQYF
TRBV28	NA	NA	TRBJ1-5	15	TGTGCCAGCAGCCCAGGCCCTCCGTTGGGTCAGCCCCAGCATTTT	CASSPGPPLGQPQHF
TRBV5-4	NA	NA	TRBJ2-7	13	TGTGCCAGCAACTCCCGGAGGACCTACGAGCAGTACTTC	CASNSRRTYEQYF
TRBV9	NA	TRBD2	TRBJ2-7	15	TGTGCCAGCAGCGTAGGGACTAGCGGCTCCTACGAGCAGTACTTC	CASSVGTSGSYEQYF
TRBV5-4	NA	TRBD2	TRBJ2-7	15	TGTGCCAGCAGCTTAGGACTAGCAAAAACCTACGAGCAGTACTTC	CASSLGLAKTYEQYF
TRBV19	NA	NA	TRBJ2-4	14	TGTGCCAGTAGTATAGACCCAGCAGGCGGCATTCAGTACTTC	CASSIDPAGGIQYF
TRBV10-3	NA	NA	TRBJ2-2	15	TGTGCCATCAGTGAGGCTAGGACTGACACCGGGGAGCTGTTTTTT	CAISEARTDTGELFF
TRBV5-4	NA	TRBD2	TRBJ2-3	17	TGTGCCAGCAGCCCGAGCGGGAGGACCTATAGCACAGATACGCAGTATTTT	CASSPSGRTYSTDTQYF
TRBV6-5	NA	NA	TRBJ1-1	14	TGTGCCAGCAGCCGTTCGGGAGAGAACACTGAAGCTTTCTTT	CASSRSGENTEAFF
TRBV6-5	NA	NA	TRBJ1-5	14	TGTGCCAGCAGTCGAAGGGGGGGAAGTCAGCCCCAGCATTTT	CASSRRGGSQPQHF
TRBV19	NA	TRBD1	TRBJ2-7	15	TGTGCCAGTAGTATATGGGGGACAGGCGCCTACGAGCAGTACTTC	CASSIWGTGAYEQYF
TRBV5-4	NA	NA	TRBJ2-1	17	TGTGCCAGCAGCTTGGACGCTCCCTGGGCCACCTACAATGAGCAGTTCTTC	CASSLDAPWATYNEQFF
TRBV30	NA	NA	TRBJ1-3	15	TGTGCCTGGACGGGGGGCGTACACTCTGGAAACACCATATATTTT	CAWTGGVHSGNTIYF
TRBV5-4	NA	NA	TRBJ2-5	13	TGTGCCAGCAGCTTGAAAAACCAAGAGACCCAGTACTTC	CASSLKNQETQYF
TRBV5-5	NA	NA	TRBJ1-1	13	TGTGCCAGCAGCTTTACTGCGGCAGGGGAAGCTTTCTTT	CASSFTAAGEAFF
TRBV15	NA	TRBD1	TRBJ2-7	14	TGTGCCACCAGCATAAAGGACAGGGTAGGGGAGCAGTACTTC	CATSIKDRVGEQYF
TRBV5-4	NA	NA	TRBJ2-1	15	TGTGCCAGCAGCTCCCCGGGTTATGGGCGCCATGAGCAGTTCTTC	CASSSPGYGRHEQFF
TRBV6-1	NA	NA	TRBJ1-1	15	TGTGCCAGCAGTGACGCGGGTCCCAAGAACACTGAAGCTTTCTTT	CASSDAGPKNTEAFF
TRBV11-2	NA	NA	TRBJ2-7	14	TGTGCCAGCAGCTTAGCCCTCTGGAGAAACGAGCAGTACTTC	CASSLALWRNEQYF
TRBV5-1	NA	NA	TRBJ2-4	16	TGCGCCAGCAGCTTGGGAGGGGAGAGTGGCAAAAACATTCAGTACTTC	CASSLGGESGKNIQYF
TRBV7-8	NA	TRBD1	TRBJ1-1	14	TGTGCCAGCAGCCCCCGAGGGGGCTTCACTGAAGCTTTCTTT	CASSPRGGFTEAFF
TRBV19	NA	TRBD2	TRBJ2-3	14	TGTGCCAGTAGCCCGGGAGGTTGGACAGATACGCAGTATTTT	CASSPGGWTDTQYF
TRBV20-1	NA	NA	TRBJ2-3	11	TGCAGTGCCCCGGACCGAGATACGCAGTATTTT	CSAPDRDTQYF
TRBV18	NA	NA	TRBJ2-2	15	TGTGCCAGCTCACCACGCCAGGGAGGTACCGGGGAGCTGTTTTTT	CASSPRQGGTGELFF
TRBV13	NA	TRBD2	TRBJ2-7	15	TGTGCCAGCAGCTCCCTAGCGGGAGCCTCCTACGAGCAGTACTTC	CASSSLAGASYEQYF
TRBV5-5	NA	NA	TRBJ2-7	15	TGTGCCAGCAGCTGGGACTTCTCTTCGTACTACGAGCAGTACTTC	CASSWDFSSYYEQYF
TRBV10-1	NA	NA	TRBJ2-6	16	TGCGCCAGCAGTGAGTCGACGGGAGTTGGGGCCAACGTCCTGACTTTC	CASSESTGVGANVLTF
TRBV9	NA	NA	TRBJ2-3	16	TGTGCCAGCAGCGTAGAGGGCCCGGGGGGCACAGATACGCAGTATTTT	CASSVEGPGGTDTQYF
TRBV28	NA	TRBD1	TRBJ1-3	14	TGTGCCAGCAGCACAGGGGGCCATGGAAACACCATATATTTT	CASSTGGHGNTIYF
TRBV15	NA	TRBD2	TRBJ2-3	16	TGTGCCACCAGCAGATGGACTAGCGGGAGCGCAGATACGCAGTATTTT	CATSRWTSGSADTQYF
TRBV18	NA	TRBD1	TRBJ1-1	16	TGTGCCAGCTCACCACCGGGCAGGGGGCGTGAGACTGAAGCTTTCTTT	CASSPPGRGRETEAFF
TRBV6-5	NA	NA	TRBJ1-1	14	TGTGCCAGCCGTCTTAGGACAGAGGTCACTGAAGCTTTCTTT	CASRLRTEVTEAFF
TRBV2	NA	TRBD1	TRBJ2-2	14	TGTGCCAGCAGATCCCAGGGGGCGACCGGGGAGCTGTTTTTT	CASRSQGATGELFF
TRBV6-6	NA	NA	TRBJ2-7	16	TGTGCCAGCAGTCCTATATCGAAGGAAAACGCATACGAGCAGTACTTC	CASSPISKENAYEQYF
TRBV9	NA	NA	TRBJ2-3	16	TGTGCCAGCAGCGTAGCTGGGGTCGCGAACACAGATACGCAGTATTTT	CASSVAGVANTDTQYF
TRBV7-6	NA	NA	TRBJ2-7	11	TGTGCCAGCAGCTTTCAAGCCGAGCAGTACTTC	CASSFQAEQYF
TRBV28	NA	NA	TRBJ1-1	11	TGTGCCAGCAGTTTAATGGCAGACTCGATCTTT	CASSLMADSIF
TRBV18	NA	NA	TRBJ1-1	14	TGTGCCAGCTCAGCCCTCAAGAGTACCACTGAAGCTTTCTTT	CASSALKSTTEAFF
TRBV6-5	NA	NA	TRBJ2-3	15	TGTGCCAGCAGCCGACAGGCCTGGATCACAGATACGCAGTATTTT	CASSRQAWITDTQYF
TRBV5-6	NA	NA	TRBJ1-5	13	TGTGCCAGCAGCTTACGAGGGGACCAGCCCCAGCATTTT	CASSLRGDQPQHF
TRBV19	NA	NA	TRBJ2-5	15	TGTGCCAGTAGTATAGGGACTCTCTCCCAAGAGACCCAGTACTTC	CASSIGTLSQETQYF
TRBV15	NA	NA	TRBJ2-5	14	TGTGCCACCAGCAGTGCCCGAAGTGAAGAGACCCAGTACTTC	CATSSARSEETQYF